This T cell receptor beta chain was retrieved from a study of type 1 regulatory T cells. For the study at large: An in vitro protocol generated T-allo10, a Tr1-enriched, alloantigen-specific CD4 T cell product.

MiXCR, run by TCRdb on the reads, gives a single entry per CDR3 protein. The sample includes approximately 100,000 distinct CDR3 sequences, roughly 30% of them seen just once. The CDR3 contains 11 residues. The germline V gene has CDR1 SNHLY and CDR2 FYNNEI. The V end was cut by 6 bases, the J end by 5 bases, with 7 bases between. This clonotype was seen more than once but under ten times. The chain links TRBV2 to TRBJ2-5; no clear D gene. This sequence originates from a human donor in good health. The sample comprised CD4+ T cells, either the whole sample or a sorted fraction (not recorded which). The CDR3 DNA reads as TGTGCCAGCAGCGCCTCCGAGACCCAGTACTTC. Amino acid sequence: CASSASETQYF.